These T cell receptor beta chains were read from a single sample in a study of shared clonotypes between healthy human individuals. Sequenced by immunoSEQ multiplex PCR; TCRdb stores in-frame clones only, minus some. The data hold around 1.1 million clones, with approximately 78% observed a single time. Sequenced: memory CD4+ T cells from PBMCs. The receptors were sampled from a man between 18 and 29 years old in good health. Some clones in this sample may be carry-over from other donors' samples. Each CDR3 is given without its conserved first and last residue. A D gene is named only where the DNA matches it firmly.

TRBD2,TRBV7-9,TRBJ2-1,ASSSKQRTSGSGNEQF
TRBD1,TRBV5-1,TRBJ1-1,ASSPTTGGTEAF
.,TRBV28,TRBJ2-7,ASSPGTYSYEQY
.,TRBV19,TRBJ2-2,ASSILQGGGELF
.,TRBV7-8,TRBJ2-5,ASSRTGYSQETQY
.,TRBV11-3,TRBJ2-7,ASSLVRAKEHEQY
.,TRBV11-3,TRBJ1-1,ASSSYGTIQAEAF
.,TRBV7-2,TRBJ2-1,ASSLGPLNAGANEQF
.,TRBV7-3,TRBJ2-2,ASSSRANTGELF
.,TRBV11-2,TRBJ1-4,ASSFIGLYNEKLF
.,TRBV25-1,TRBJ2-3,ASSVQGPSTDTQY
TRBD2,TRBV5-1,TRBJ2-5,ASSIPPTAGDRETQY
TRBD2,TRBV5-4,TRBJ2-3,ASRWTSGSTDTQY
.,TRBV28,TRBJ1-2,ASSPTVRISGYGYT
.,TRBV11-1,TRBJ2-7,ASSYSGQNSYEQY
TRBD2,TRBV7-9,TRBJ2-7,ASSFGGRSSYEQY
.,TRBV5-4,TRBJ2-7,ASSSSNYEQY
TRBD1,TRBV28,TRBJ2-4,ASSSQDRGIRD
.,TRBV6-5,TRBJ2-1,ASSRQLTYNEQF
TRBD1,TRBV6-1,TRBJ2-7,ASRPGTGPYEQY
.,TRBV28,TRBJ1-2,ASSLLRYYGYT
.,TRBV5-1,TRBJ2-5,ASSPRWGAGETQY
.,TRBV23-1,TRBJ2-7,ASTTGSSYEQY
TRBD1,TRBV28,TRBJ1-2,ASSQDRDSRRAGYT
.,TRBV4-3,TRBJ2-3,ASSQVSTDTQY
.,TRBV7-2,TRBJ1-2,ASSLMVLGGYT
.,TRBV30,TRBJ1-1,AWSVGGWGTEAF
.,TRBV5-1,TRBJ2-5,ASSLGLAQETQY
.,TRBV5-4,TRBJ2-7,ASSSATGSLYEQY